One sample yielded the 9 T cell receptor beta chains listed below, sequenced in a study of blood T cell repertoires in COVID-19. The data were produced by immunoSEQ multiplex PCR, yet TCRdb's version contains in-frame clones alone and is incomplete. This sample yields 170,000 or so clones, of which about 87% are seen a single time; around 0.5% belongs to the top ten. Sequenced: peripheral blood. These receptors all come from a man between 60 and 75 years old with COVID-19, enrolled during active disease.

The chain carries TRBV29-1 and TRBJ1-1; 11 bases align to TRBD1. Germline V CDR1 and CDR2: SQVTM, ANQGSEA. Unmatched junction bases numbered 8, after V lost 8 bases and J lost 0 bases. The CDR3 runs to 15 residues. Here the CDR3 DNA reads TGCAGCTGGGACAGGGGGACCGACTTGAACACTGAAGCTTTCTTT. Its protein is CSWDRGTDLNTEAFF. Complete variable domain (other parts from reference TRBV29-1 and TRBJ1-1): SAVISQKPSRDICQRGTSLTIQCQVDSQVTMMFWYRQQPGQSLTLIATANQGSEATYESGFVIDKFPISRPNLTFSTLTVSNMSPEDSSIYLCSWDRGTDLNTEAFFGQGTRLTVV.

The chain's CDR3 is CASSYGGFKQFF. DNA of the CDR3: TGTGCCAGCAGTTATGGAGGGTTCAAGCAGTTCTTC. The rearrangement links TRBV6-5 to TRBJ2-1; D perhaps matches TRBD2 (6 bases). Trimming stripped 3 bases from V and 11 bases from J, with 11 bases between. The germline V gene has CDR1 MNHEY and CDR2 SVGAGI. The CDR3 runs 12 residues.

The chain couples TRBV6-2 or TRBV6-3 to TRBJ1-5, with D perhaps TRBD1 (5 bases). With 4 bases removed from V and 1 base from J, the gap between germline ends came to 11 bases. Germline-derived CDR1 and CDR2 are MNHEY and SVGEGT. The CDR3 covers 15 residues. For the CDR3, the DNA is TGTGCCAGCAGTTGGATGAGGACAAGCAATCAGCCCCAGCATTTT. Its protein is CASSWMRTSNQPQHF.

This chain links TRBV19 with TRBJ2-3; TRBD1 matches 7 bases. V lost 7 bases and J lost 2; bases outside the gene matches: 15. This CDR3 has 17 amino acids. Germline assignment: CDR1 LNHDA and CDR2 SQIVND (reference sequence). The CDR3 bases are TGTGCCAGTAAGGCCCAGAAGAAGGGACAGTACACAGATACGCAGTATTTT. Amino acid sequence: CASKAQKKGQYTDTQYF. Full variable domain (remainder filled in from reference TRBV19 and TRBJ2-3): DGGITQSPKYLFRKEGQNVTLSCEQNLNHDAMYWYRQDPGQGLRLIYYSQIVNDFQKGDIAEGYSVSREKKESFPLTVTSAQKNPTAFYLCASKAQKKGQYTDTQYFGPGTRLTVL.

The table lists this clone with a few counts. CDR3 protein: CSVDSSPVAFF. The CDR3 DNA follows: TGCAGCGTTGATAGCAGTCCGGTGGCTTTCTTT. V gene TRBV29-1 combines with J gene TRBJ1-1; D ambiguous. Germline V CDR1 and CDR2: SQVTM, ANQGSEA. This CDR3 region has 11 residues. V was trimmed by 3 bases and J by 11 bases, leaving 13 bases between them.

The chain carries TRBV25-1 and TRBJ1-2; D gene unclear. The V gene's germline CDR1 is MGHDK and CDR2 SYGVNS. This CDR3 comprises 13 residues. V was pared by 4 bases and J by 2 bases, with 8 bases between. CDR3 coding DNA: TGTGCCAGCAGTGTGACGGAGAACTATGGCTACACCTTC. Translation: CASSVTENYGYTF.

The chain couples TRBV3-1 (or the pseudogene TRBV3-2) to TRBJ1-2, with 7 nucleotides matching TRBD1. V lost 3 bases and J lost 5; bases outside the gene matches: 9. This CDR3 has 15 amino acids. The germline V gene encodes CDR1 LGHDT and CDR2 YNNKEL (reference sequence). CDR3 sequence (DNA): TGTGCCAGCAGCCAGGAGGGGGCGGTAATATATGGCTACACCTTC. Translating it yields CASSQEGAVIYGYTF.

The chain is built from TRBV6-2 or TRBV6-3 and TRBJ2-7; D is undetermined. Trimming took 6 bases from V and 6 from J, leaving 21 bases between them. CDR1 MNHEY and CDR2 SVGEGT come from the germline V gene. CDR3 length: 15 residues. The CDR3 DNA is TGTGCCAGCAGCCCAAGGTTCCTACCAAGCGCCGAGCAGTACTTC. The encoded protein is CASSPRFLPSAEQYF.

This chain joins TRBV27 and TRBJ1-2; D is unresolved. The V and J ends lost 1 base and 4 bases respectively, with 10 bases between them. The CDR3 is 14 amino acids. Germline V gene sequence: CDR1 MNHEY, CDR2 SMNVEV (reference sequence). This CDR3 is CASSLLGGSYGYTF. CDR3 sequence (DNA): TGTGCCAGCAGTTTATTGGGAGGAAGCTATGGCTACACCTTC.